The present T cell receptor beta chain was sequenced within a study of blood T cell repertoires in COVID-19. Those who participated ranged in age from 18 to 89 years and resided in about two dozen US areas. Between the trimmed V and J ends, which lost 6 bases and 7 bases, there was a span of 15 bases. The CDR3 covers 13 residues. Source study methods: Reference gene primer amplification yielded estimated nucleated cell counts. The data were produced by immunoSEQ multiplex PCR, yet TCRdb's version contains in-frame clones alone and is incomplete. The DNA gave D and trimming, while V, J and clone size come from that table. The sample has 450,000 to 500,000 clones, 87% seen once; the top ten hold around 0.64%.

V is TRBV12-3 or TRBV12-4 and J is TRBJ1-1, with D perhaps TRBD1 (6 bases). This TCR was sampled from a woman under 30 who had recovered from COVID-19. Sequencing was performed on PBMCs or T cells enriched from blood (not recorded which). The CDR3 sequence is CASRRDRPYEAFF. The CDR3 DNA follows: TGTGCCAGCAGGCGAGACAGGCCCTATGAAGCTTTCTTT.